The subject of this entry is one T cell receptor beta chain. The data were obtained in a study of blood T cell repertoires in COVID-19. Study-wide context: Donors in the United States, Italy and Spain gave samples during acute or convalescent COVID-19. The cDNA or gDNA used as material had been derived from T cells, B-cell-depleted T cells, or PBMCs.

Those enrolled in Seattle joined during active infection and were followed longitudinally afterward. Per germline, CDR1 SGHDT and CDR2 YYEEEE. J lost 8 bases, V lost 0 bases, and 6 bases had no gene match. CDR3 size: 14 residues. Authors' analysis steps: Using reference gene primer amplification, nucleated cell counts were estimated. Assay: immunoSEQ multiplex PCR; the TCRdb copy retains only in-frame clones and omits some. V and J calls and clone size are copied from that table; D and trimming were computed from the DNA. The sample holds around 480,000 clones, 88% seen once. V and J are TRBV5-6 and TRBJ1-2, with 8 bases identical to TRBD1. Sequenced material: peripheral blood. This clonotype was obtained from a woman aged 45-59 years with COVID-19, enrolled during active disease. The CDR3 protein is CASSLGQGKGGYTF. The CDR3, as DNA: TGTGCCAGCAGCTTGGGACAGGGGAAAGGCGGCTACACCTTC.